This is a list of T cell receptor beta chains from one sample in a study of cytotoxic CD8 clonotypes in ibrutinib-treated CLL. Produced via immunoSEQ multiplex PCR; TCRdb's table is partial and in-frame only. The sample contains some 140,000 clones, 85% to 95% of which appear only once. The material was PBMCs, obtained after 12 months of ibrutinib treatment. These receptors were taken from a human donor with chronic lymphocytic leukemia. Both conserved end residues are part of each CDR3. The D gene is left open where the match is weak. Rows may omit the clone size; those that give it use once, few, many or a size class.

TRBD2,TRBJ2-1,NA,TRBV6-6,TGTGCCAGCGGGGGGACTAGCGGGAGTTGGGACAATGAGCAGTTCTTC,CASGGTSGSWDNEQFF
NA,TRBJ2-2,NA,TRBV6-4,TGTGCCAGCAGTGACGCGAGACAGAGACAACAATATACGAACACCGGGGAGCTGTTTTTT,CASSDARQRQQYTNTGELFF
NA,TRBJ2-1,NA,TRBV6-5,TGTGCCAGCAGTTACTCCCTGGGAGCTGGTGAGCAGTTCTTC,CASSYSLGAGEQFF
NA,TRBJ2-2,few,TRBV7-3,TGTGCCAGCGGGACTTCGTTATCCGGGGAGCTGTTTTTT,CASGTSLSGELFF
NA,TRBJ1-2,NA,TRBV28,TGTGCCAGCAGTTTAAGCGGATATGGCTACACCTTC,CASSLSGYGYTF
NA,TRBJ1-5,NA,TRBV29-1,TGCAGCGTTTATGACCCCTCAAGCAATCAGCCCCAGCATTTT,CSVYDPSSNQPQHF
TRBD2,TRBJ2-3,NA,TRBV28,TGTGCCAGCAGTCCCGGACTAGCGGGAGCTTTTACGCAGTATTTT,CASSPGLAGAFTQYF
NA,TRBJ1-1,NA,TRBV29-1,TGCAGCGCTGGAAACACTGAAGCTTTCTTT,CSAGNTEAFF
NA,TRBJ1-1,NA,TRBV4-3,TGCGCCAGCAGCCAAGACTTGGACACTGAAGCTTTCTTT,CASSQDLDTEAFF
NA,TRBJ2-4,NA,TRBV27,TGTGCCAGCAGGACTGGTGGGAACATTCAGTACTTC,CASRTGGNIQYF
TRBD2,TRBJ2-1,NA,TRBV7-3,TGTGCCAGCAGCTCTGGACTAGCGGGAGGGCCTAATGAGCAGTTCTTC,CASSSGLAGGPNEQFF
NA,TRBJ1-1,NA,TRBV5-1,TGCGCCAGCAGCTTTAATCGGGGTGACACTGAAGCTTTCTTT,CASSFNRGDTEAFF
NA,TRBJ2-2,NA,TRBV9,TGTGCCAGCAGCGGCGGGGAGCTGTTTTTT,CASSGGELFF
NA,TRBJ2-2,NA,TRBV7-3,TGTGCCAGCAGCCCAACCCCCGCTTTCCCTAACACCGGGGAGCTGTTTTTT,CASSPTPAFPNTGELFF
NA,TRBJ1-3,NA,TRBV27,TGTGCCAGCAGTCCCCTGGGGGCTGGAAACACCATATATTTT,CASSPLGAGNTIYF
NA,TRBJ2-1,once,TRBV7-8,TGTGCCAGCAGCTTCGACCCAGGCTACAATGAGCAGTTCTTC,CASSFDPGYNEQFF
NA,TRBJ2-7,NA,TRBV28,TGTGCCAGCAGTTTCGACCGTGACTCCACCTACGAGCAGTACTTC,CASSFDRDSTYEQYF
NA,TRBJ2-7,NA,TRBV10-1,TGCGCCAGCAGTGAGGTCGGTGGTAGCGGAGCTGAGCAGTACTTC,CASSEVGGSGAEQYF
TRBD2,TRBJ2-1,NA,TRBV2,TGTGCCAGCAGTTCGGGACTAGCGAGGGAGCAGTTCTTC,CASSSGLAREQFF
TRBD1,TRBJ2-2,NA,TRBV7-3,TGTGCCAGCAGCTCACGACAGGGAACCCCGAACACCGGGGAGCTGTTTTTT,CASSSRQGTPNTGELFF
TRBD1,TRBJ1-4,NA,TRBV27,TGTGCCAGCAGCAGGACAGGATACAACGAAAAACTGTTTTTT,CASSRTGYNEKLFF
NA,TRBJ1-1,NA,TRBV7-9,TGTGCCCAATGGGGGCTCAACACTGAAGCTTTCTTT,CAQWGLNTEAFF
TRBD1,TRBJ2-7,once,TRBV27,TGTGCCAGCAGTCATGGGGACAGGAGGAACGAGCAGTACTTC,CASSHGDRRNEQYF
TRBD2,TRBJ2-1,NA,TRBV9,TGTGCCAGCAGCCAAACTAGCGGGAGGCCCTTGGAGCAGTTCTTC,CASSQTSGRPLEQFF
NA,TRBJ2-3,NA,TRBV7-8,TGTGCCAGCAGCTTAGTTCCGTCGGACTCCCCAGTCACAGATACGCAGTATTTT,CASSLVPSDSPVTDTQYF
TRBD2,TRBJ2-5,NA,TRBV6-5,TGTGCCAGCAGTTACGAACTAGCGGGAGTCGAGACCCAGTACTTC,CASSYELAGVETQYF
TRBD1,TRBJ1-5,NA,TRBV19,TGTGCCAGTAGTATGAGAGGGGGACAGAAGTATCAGCCCCAGCATTTT,CASSMRGGQKYQPQHF
NA,TRBJ2-2,NA,TRBV11-2,TGTGCCAGCAGCTTAGCGGCTAGCTTGGTTGCCGGGGAGCTGTTTTTT,CASSLAASLVAGELFF
TRBD1,TRBJ1-1,NA,TRBV27,TGTGCCAGCAGTCTCTTACAGGGGCGGAACACTGAAGCTTTCTTT,CASSLLQGRNTEAFF
NA,TRBJ2-1,once,TRBV7-7,TGTGCTAGCAGCTTGTCCGTGCACAATGAGCAGTTCTTC,CASSLSVHNEQFF
NA,TRBJ2-7,NA,TRBV5-1,TGCGCCAGCAGCTTTATGGTGGGAGGAGTATACGAGCAGTACTTC,CASSFMVGGVYEQYF
NA,TRBJ2-7,once,TRBV5-6,TGTGCCAGCAGCTTGGTAGAAGGGACGCCCTTTTTCCCATACGAGCAGTACTTC,CASSLVEGTPFFPYEQYF
NA,TRBJ1-2,NA,TRBV7-9,TGTGCCAGCAGCCACGGGACGGCGGGCGGCTACACCTTC,CASSHGTAGGYTF
NA,TRBJ2-1,NA,TRBV5-8,TGTGCCAGCAGCTTGAGTGGGACCATTTTTGTCAATGAGCAGTTCTTC,CASSLSGTIFVNEQFF
NA,TRBJ1-5,NA,TRBV2,TGTGCCAGCAGCCCAATAGGGAGCAATCAGCCCCAGCATTTT,CASSPIGSNQPQHF
TRBD1,TRBJ2-2,NA,TRBV27,TGTGCCAGCGGACCTACAGGGGTCACCGGGGAGCTGTTTTTT,CASGPTGVTGELFF
TRBD1,TRBJ2-1,NA,TRBV28,TGTGCCAGCAGTCCCAGTTTAGGGACAGGGATTCTGAATGAGCAGTTCTTC,CASSPSLGTGILNEQFF
NA,TRBJ2-2,NA,TRBV5-1,TGCGCCAGCATCATGGACAGTACTTACACCGGGGAGCTGTTTTTT,CASIMDSTYTGELFF
NA,TRBJ1-4,NA,TRBV5-1,TGCGCCAGCAGCCCTTTGGGAGGATCAACTAATGAAAAACTGTTTTTT,CASSPLGGSTNEKLFF
NA,TRBJ2-7,NA,TRBV28,TGTGCCAGCAGTTTCTTCTTAGGACGAGGCGAGCAGTACTTC,CASSFFLGRGEQYF
NA,TRBJ1-1,NA,TRBV11-3,TGTGCCAGCAGCCTCCACGGGGCTGAAGCTTTCTTT,CASSLHGAEAFF
TRBD1,TRBJ1-2,NA,TRBV28,TGTGCCAGCGCATCCGGGACAGGGGCTGGCTACACCTTC,CASASGTGAGYTF